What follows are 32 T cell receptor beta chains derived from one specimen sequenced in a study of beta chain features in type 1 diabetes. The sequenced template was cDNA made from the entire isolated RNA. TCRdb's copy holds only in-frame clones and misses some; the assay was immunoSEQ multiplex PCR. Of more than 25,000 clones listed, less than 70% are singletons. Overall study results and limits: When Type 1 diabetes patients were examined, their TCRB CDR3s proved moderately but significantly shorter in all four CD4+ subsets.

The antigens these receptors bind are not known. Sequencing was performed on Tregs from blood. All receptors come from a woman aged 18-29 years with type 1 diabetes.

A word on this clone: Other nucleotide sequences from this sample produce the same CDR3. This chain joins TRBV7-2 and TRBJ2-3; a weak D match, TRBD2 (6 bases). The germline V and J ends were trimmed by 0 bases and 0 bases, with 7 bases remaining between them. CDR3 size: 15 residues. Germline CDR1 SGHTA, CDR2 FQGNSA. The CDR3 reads CASSLASGSTDTQYF. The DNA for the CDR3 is TGTGCCAGCAGCTTAGCTAGCGGTAGCACAGATACGCAGTATTTT. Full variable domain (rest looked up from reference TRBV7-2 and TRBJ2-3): GAGVSQSPSNKVTEKGKDVELRCDPISGHTALYWYRQSLGQGLEFLIYFQGNSAPDKSGLPSDRFSAERTGGSVSTLTIQRTQQEDSAVYLCASSLASGSTDTQYFGPGTRLTVL.

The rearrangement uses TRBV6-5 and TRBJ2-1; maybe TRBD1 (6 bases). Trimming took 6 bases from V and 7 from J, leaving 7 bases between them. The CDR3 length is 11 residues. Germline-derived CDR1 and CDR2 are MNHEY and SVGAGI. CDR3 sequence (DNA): TGTGCCAGCAGCAGGGGAAATGAGCAGTTCTTC. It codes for CASSRGNEQFF.

CDR3 nucleotide sequence: TGTGCCAGCAGTTGGGGAAGACAGGTCCAAGAGACCCAGTACTTC. Its protein product is CASSWGRQVQETQYF. V gene TRBV6-1 combines with J gene TRBJ2-5; D is possibly TRBD1 (6 bases). Germline assignment: CDR1 MNHNS and CDR2 SASEGT. The CDR3 is made up of 15 amino acids. V lost 5 bases and J 1 base, leaving 14 bases between the germline ends.

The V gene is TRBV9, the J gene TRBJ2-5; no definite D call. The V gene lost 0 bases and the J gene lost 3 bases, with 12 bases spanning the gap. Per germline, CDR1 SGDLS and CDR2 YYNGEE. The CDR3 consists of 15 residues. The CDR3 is CASSVGATEKETQYF. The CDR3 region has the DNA TGTGCCAGCAGCGTAGGGGCTACGGAAAAAGAGACCCAGTACTTC. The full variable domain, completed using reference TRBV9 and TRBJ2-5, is DSGVTQTPKHLITATGQRVTLRCSPRSGDLSVYWYQQSLDQGLQFLIQYYNGEERAKGNILERFSAQQFPDLHSELNLSSLELGDSALYFCASSVGATEKETQYFGPGTRLLVL.

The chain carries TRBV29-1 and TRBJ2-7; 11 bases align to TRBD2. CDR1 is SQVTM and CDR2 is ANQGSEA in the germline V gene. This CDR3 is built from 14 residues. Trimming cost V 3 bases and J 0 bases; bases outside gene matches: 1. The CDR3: CSVDGLAGSYEQYF. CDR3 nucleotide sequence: TGCAGCGTTGACGGACTAGCGGGCTCCTACGAGCAGTACTTC.

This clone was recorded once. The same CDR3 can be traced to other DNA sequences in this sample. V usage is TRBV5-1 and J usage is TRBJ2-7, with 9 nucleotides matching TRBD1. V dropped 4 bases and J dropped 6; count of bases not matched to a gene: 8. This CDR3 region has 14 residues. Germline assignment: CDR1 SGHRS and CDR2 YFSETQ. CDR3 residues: CASSNAGTGREQYF. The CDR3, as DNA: TGCGCCAGCAGCAATGCCGGGACAGGGCGCGAGCAGTACTTC. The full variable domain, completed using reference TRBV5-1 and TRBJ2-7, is KAGVTQTPRYLIKTRGQQVTLSCSPISGHRSVSWYQQTPGQGLQFLFEYFSETQRNKGNFPGRFSGRQFSNSRSEMNVSTLELGDSALYLCASSNAGTGREQYFGPGTRLTVT.

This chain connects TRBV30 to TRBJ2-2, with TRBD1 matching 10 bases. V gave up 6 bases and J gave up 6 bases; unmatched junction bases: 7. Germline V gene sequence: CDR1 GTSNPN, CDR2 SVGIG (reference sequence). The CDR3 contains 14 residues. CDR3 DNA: TGTGCCTGCCCCGGCGGACAGGGGGCCGGGGAGCTGTTTTTT. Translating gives CACPGGQGAGELFF.

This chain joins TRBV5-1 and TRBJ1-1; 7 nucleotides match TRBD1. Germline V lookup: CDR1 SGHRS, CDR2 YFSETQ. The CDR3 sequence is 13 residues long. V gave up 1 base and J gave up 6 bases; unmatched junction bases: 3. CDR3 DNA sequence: TGCGCCAGCAGCTTGATAGGGGGCTCTGAAGCTTTCTTT. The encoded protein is CASSLIGGSEAFF. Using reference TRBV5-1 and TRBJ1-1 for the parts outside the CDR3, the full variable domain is KAGVTQTPRYLIKTRGQQVTLSCSPISGHRSVSWYQQTPGQGLQFLFEYFSETQRNKGNFPGRFSGRQFSNSRSEMNVSTLELGDSALYLCASSLIGGSEAFFGQGTRLTVV.

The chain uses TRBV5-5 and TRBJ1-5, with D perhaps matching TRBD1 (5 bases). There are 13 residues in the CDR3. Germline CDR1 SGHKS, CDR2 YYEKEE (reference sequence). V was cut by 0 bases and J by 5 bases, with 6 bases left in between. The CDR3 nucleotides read TGTGCCAGCAGCTTGGCGGGGGATCAGCCCCAGCATTTT. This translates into CASSLAGDQPQHF.

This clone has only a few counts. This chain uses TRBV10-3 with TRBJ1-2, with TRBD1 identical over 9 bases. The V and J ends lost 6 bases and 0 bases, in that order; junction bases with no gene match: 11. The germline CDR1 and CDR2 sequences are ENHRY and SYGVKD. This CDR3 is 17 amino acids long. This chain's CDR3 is CAISARDRALPNYGYTF. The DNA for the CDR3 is TGTGCCATCAGCGCCCGGGACAGGGCCCTGCCTAACTATGGCTACACCTTC.

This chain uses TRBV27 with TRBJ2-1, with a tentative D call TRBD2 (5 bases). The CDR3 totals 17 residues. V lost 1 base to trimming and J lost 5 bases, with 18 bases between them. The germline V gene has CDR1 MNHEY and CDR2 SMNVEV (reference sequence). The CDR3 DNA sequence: TGTGCCAGCAGTTTATTCGGAGGTGGGCAGTTTCACAATGAGCAGTTCTTC. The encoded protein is CASSLFGGGQFHNEQFF.

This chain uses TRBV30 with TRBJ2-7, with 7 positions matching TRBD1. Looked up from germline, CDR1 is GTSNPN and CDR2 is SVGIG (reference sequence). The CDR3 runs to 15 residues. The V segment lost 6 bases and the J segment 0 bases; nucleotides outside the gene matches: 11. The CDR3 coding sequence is TGTGCCTGCAAACCCAGGGACAGTACCTCCTACGAGCAGTACGTC. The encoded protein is CACKPRDSTSYEQYV.

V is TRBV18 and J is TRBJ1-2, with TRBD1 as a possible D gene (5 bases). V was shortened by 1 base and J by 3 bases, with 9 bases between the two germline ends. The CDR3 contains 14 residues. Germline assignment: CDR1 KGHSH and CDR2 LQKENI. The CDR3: CASSPLRGDYGYTF. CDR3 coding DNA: TGTGCCAGCTCACCACTACGGGGGGACTATGGCTACACCTTC.

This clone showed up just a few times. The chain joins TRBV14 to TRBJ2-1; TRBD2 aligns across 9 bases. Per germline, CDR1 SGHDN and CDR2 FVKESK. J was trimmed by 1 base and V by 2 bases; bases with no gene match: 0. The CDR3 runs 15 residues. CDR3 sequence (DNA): TGTGCCAGCAGCCAACTAGCGGGATCCTACAATGAGCAGTTCTTC. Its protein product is CASSQLAGSYNEQFF.

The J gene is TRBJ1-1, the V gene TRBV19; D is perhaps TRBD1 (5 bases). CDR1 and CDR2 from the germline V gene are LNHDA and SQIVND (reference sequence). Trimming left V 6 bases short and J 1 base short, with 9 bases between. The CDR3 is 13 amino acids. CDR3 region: CASSPGKNTEAFF. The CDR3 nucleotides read TGTGCCAGTAGCCCAGGGAAGAACACTGAAGCTTTCTTT.

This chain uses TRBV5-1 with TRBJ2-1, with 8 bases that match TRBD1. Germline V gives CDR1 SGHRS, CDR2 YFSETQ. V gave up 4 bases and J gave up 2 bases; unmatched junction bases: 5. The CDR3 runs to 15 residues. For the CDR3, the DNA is TGCGCCAGCAGCCTTGGACAGGGAACCTACAATGAGCAGTTCTTC. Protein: CASSLGQGTYNEQFF. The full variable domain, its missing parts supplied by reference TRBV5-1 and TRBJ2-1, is KAGVTQTPRYLIKTRGQQVTLSCSPISGHRSVSWYQQTPGQGLQFLFEYFSETQRNKGNFPGRFSGRQFSNSRSEMNVSTLELGDSALYLCASSLGQGTYNEQFFGPGTRLTVL.

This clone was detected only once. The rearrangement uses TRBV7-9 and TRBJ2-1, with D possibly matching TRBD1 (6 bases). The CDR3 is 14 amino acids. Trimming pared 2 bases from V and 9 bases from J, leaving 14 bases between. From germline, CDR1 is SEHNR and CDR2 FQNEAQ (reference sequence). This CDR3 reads CASSLSGTRGEQFF. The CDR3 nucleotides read TGTGCCAGCAGCTTATCCGGGACAAGGGGTGAGCAGTTCTTC.

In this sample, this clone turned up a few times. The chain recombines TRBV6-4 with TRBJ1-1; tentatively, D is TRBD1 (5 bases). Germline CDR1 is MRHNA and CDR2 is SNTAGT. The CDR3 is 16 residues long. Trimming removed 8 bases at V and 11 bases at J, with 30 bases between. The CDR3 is CASGRMSGLEGRLAFF. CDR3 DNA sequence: TGTGCCAGCGGTCGTATGTCAGGGTTGGAGGGACGTTTGGCTTTCTTT.

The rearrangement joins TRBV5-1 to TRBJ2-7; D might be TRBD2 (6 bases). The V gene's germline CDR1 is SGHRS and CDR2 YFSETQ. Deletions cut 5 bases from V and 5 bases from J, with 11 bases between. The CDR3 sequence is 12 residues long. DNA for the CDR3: TGCGCCAGCAGTCGGACTACCCACGAGCAGTACTTC. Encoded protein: CASSRTTHEQYF.

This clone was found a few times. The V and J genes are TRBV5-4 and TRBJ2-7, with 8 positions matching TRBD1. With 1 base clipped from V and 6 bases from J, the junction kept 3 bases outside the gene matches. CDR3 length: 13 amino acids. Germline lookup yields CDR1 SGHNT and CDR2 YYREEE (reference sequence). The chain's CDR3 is CASSLQGASEQYV. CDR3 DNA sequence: TGTGCCAGCAGCTTGCAGGGGGCGTCCGAGCAGTACGTC.

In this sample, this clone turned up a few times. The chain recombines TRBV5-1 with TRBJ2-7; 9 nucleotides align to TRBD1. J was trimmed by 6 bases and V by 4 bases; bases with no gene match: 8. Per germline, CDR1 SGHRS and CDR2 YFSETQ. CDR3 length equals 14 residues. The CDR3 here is CASSPSGQGAEQYV. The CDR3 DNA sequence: TGCGCCAGCAGCCCATCGGGACAGGGAGCCGAGCAGTACGTC.

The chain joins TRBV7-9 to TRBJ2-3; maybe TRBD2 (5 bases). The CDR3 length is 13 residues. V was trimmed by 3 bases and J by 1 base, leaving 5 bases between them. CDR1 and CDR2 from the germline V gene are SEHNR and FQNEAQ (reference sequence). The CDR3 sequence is CASSLEGTDTQYF. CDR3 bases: TGTGCCAGCAGCTTGGAGGGCACAGATACGCAGTATTTT.

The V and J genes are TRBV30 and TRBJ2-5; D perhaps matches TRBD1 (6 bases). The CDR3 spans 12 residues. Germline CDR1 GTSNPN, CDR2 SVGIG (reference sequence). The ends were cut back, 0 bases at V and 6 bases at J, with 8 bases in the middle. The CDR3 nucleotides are TGTGCCTGGAGTGTAGGGGGTCAGACCCAGTACTTC. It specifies CAWSVGGQTQYF.

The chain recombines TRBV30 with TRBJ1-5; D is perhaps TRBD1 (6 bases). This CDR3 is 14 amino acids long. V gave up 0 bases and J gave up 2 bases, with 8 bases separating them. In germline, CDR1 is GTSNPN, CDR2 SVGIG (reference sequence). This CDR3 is CAWSVGARNQPQHF. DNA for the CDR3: TGTGCCTGGAGTGTGGGGGCGCGCAATCAGCCCCAGCATTTT.

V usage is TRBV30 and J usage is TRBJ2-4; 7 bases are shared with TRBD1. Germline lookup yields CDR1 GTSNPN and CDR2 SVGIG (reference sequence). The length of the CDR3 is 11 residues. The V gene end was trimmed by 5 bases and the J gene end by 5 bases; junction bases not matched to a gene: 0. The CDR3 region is CAWDRENIQYF. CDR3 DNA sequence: TGTGCCTGGGACAGGGAAAACATTCAGTACTTC.

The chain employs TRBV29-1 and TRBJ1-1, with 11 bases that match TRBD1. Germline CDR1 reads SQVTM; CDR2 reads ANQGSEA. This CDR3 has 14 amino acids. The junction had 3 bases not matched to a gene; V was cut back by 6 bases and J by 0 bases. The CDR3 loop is CSVRTGGVNTEAFF. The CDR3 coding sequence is TGCAGCGTAAGGACAGGGGGCGTGAACACTGAAGCTTTCTTT.

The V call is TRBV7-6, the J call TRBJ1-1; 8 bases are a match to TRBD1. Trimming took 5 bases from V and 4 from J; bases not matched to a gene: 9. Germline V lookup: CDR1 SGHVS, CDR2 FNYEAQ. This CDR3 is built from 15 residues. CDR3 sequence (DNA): TGTGCCAGCAGCACGCGACAGGGGTTTCGCACTGAAGCTTTCTTT. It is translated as CASSTRQGFRTEAFF.

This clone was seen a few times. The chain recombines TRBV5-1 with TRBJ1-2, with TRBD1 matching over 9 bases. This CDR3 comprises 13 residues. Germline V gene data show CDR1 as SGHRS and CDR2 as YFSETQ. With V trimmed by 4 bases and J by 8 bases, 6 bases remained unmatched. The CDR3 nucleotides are TGCGCCAGCAGCCCACGGACAGGGGACGGCTACACCTTC. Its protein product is CASSPRTGDGYTF.

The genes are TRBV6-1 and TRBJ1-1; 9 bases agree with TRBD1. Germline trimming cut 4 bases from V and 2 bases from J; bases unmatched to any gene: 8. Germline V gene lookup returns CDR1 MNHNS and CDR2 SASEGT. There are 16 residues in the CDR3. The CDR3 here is CASSVPRDRANTEAFF. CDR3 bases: TGTGCCAGCAGTGTCCCCCGGGACAGGGCAAACACTGAAGCTTTCTTT.

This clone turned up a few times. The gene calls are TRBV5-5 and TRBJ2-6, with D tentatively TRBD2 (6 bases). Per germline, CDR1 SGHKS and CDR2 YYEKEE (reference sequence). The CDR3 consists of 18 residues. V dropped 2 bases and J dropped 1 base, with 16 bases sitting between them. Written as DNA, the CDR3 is TGTGCCAGCAGCTTCCAGACCCTTAGCGGTTCTGGGGCCAACGTCCTGACTTTC. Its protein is CASSFQTLSGSGANVLTF.

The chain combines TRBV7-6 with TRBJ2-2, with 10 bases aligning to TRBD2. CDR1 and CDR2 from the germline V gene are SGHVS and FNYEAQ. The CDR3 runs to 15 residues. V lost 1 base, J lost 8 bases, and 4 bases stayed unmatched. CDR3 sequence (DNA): TGTGCCAGCAGCTTAGGTTCGGGACTAGCGGGGGAGCTGTTTTTT. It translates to CASSLGSGLAGELFF.

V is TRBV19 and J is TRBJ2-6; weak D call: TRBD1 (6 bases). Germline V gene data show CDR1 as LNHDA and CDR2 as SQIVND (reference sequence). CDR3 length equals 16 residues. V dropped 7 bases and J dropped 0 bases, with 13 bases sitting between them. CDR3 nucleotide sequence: TGTGCCAGTATTAGGACAGCTTACTCTGGGGCCAACGTCCTGACTTTC. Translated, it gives CASIRTAYSGANVLTF. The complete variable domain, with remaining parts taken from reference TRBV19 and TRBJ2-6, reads DGGITQSPKYLFRKEGQNVTLSCEQNLNHDAMYWYRQDPGQGLRLIYYSQIVNDFQKGDIAEGYSVSREKKESFPLTVTSAQKNPTAFYLCASIRTAYSGANVLTFGAGSRLTVL.